These T cell receptor beta chains were read from a single sample in a study of T cell responses to AZD1222 COVID-19 vaccine. Data came from immunoSEQ multiplex PCR; TCRdb stores just in-frame clones and leaves some out. The sample includes about 140,000 clones, roughly 92% of them seen just once. The input for sequencing was peripheral blood, taken 28 days after the second AZD1222 dose. These receptors came from an adult who received the AZD1222 COVID-19 vaccine. Both conserved end residues are part of each CDR3. Each record gives: clone size, D gene, J gene, V gene, CDR3 DNA, CDR3 protein. The D gene is left open where the match is weak. Not all rows give a size; the values are once, few, many and, for expanded clones, a class.

size: -
D: -
J: TRBJ2-6
V: TRBV2
DNA: TGTGCCAGCAGTGGGGCTTCTGGGGCCAACGTCCTGACTTTC
CDR3: CASSGASGANVLTF

size: -
D: TRBD2
J: TRBJ2-1
V: TRBV24-1
DNA: TGTGCCACCAGTGACCGGACTAGCGGGAGGGCCTGGGAGCAGTTCTTC
CDR3: CATSDRTSGRAWEQFF

size: -
D: -
J: TRBJ1-2
V: TRBV28
DNA: TGTGCCAGCAGTTTACCGGGAGTTACTAACTATGGCTACACCTTC
CDR3: CASSLPGVTNYGYTF

size: -
D: -
J: TRBJ2-7
V: TRBV5-1
DNA: TGCGCCAGCGGAGAGACCGGGGGTACGGGGTACGAGCAGTACTTC
CDR3: CASGETGGTGYEQYF

size: -
D: -
J: TRBJ1-4
V: TRBV7-9
DNA: TGTGCCAGCAGCTTAGCCGGTTCTGAAAAACTGTTTTTT
CDR3: CASSLAGSEKLFF

size: -
D: -
J: TRBJ2-5
V: TRBV6-6
DNA: TGTGCCAGCAGGAAGGAGACTAGGATTGAGACCCAGTACTTC
CDR3: CASRKETRIETQYF

size: -
D: -
J: TRBJ1-2
V: TRBV7-2
DNA: TGTGCCAGCAAACTCGACAGCGGGGACTATGGCTACACCTTC
CDR3: CASKLDSGDYGYTF

size: -
D: -
J: TRBJ1-5
V: TRBV2
DNA: TGTGCCAGCAGCCGAGGGAGTTATAGCAATCAGCCCCAGCATTTT
CDR3: CASSRGSYSNQPQHF

size: -
D: -
J: TRBJ1-2
V: TRBV2
DNA: TGTGCCAGCAGTGAAGAAGGGTCCCGGGGGCTCCAATATTCGGGCTATGGCTACACCTTC
CDR3: CASSEEGSRGLQYSGYGYTF

size: -
D: TRBD1
J: TRBJ1-2
V: TRBV11-2
DNA: TGTGCCAGCAGCTCCGGGACAGACTATGGCTACACCTTC
CDR3: CASSSGTDYGYTF

size: -
D: TRBD2
J: TRBJ2-5
V: TRBV6-1
DNA: TGTGCCAGCAGTGATAGGTTGGCTAGCGGGAAAGAGACCCAGTACTTC
CDR3: CASSDRLASGKETQYF

size: -
D: TRBD1
J: TRBJ2-1
V: TRBV19
DNA: TGTGCCAGTAGTATACGGACCGGGACAGGCGCCTACAATGAGCAGTTCTTC
CDR3: CASSIRTGTGAYNEQFF

size: -
D: TRBD2
J: TRBJ2-5
V: TRBV7-2
DNA: TGTGCCAGCAGCTTAGATCCCGGACTAGCGGGAGCAATTAGGGAGACCCAGTACTTC
CDR3: CASSLDPGLAGAIRETQYF

size: once
D: -
J: TRBJ1-5
V: TRBV4-1
DNA: TGCGCCAGCAGCCAAGAAATCATGGGATCCGGGCAGCCCCAGCATTTT
CDR3: CASSQEIMGSGQPQHF

size: -
D: -
J: TRBJ1-4
V: TRBV28
DNA: TGTGCCAGCAGCCTAGGGGTTGGTGGCCCTAATGAAAAACTGTTTTTT
CDR3: CASSLGVGGPNEKLFF

size: -
D: -
J: TRBJ2-3
V: TRBV7-2
DNA: TGTGCCAGCAGCTCCCACGGGTTCAGCGCAGATACGCAGTATTTT
CDR3: CASSSHGFSADTQYF

size: -
D: -
J: TRBJ2-1
V: TRBV27
DNA: TGTGCCAGCAGTTTATCGGAGCAATTCTCCTACAATGAGCAGTTCTTC
CDR3: CASSLSEQFSYNEQFF

size: -
D: -
J: TRBJ1-1
V: TRBV7-3
DNA: TGTGCCAGCAGCTTAACAGGGGCGACTGAAGCTTTCTTT
CDR3: CASSLTGATEAFF

size: -
D: TRBD2
J: TRBJ2-1
V: TRBV30
DNA: TGTGCCTGGAGCCCCCGCCTGGCTAGCGGGGGACACCATGAGCAGTTCTTC
CDR3: CAWSPRLASGGHHEQFF

size: -
D: -
J: TRBJ1-3
V: TRBV4-1
DNA: TGCGCCAGCAGCCAAGATTCCTCCAGGAACTCTGGAAACACCATATATTTT
CDR3: CASSQDSSRNSGNTIYF

size: -
D: -
J: TRBJ2-6
V: TRBV7-3
DNA: TGTGCCAGCAGCCCTTGGTCCAGATTCAGCTCTGGGGCCAACGTCCTGACTTTC
CDR3: CASSPWSRFSSGANVLTF

size: -
D: TRBD2
J: TRBJ2-1
V: TRBV10-1
DNA: TGCGCCAGCAGCCCGGCTAAGGGAGGGTACAATGAGCAGTTCTTC
CDR3: CASSPAKGGYNEQFF

size: -
D: TRBD2
J: TRBJ2-2
V: TRBV11-2
DNA: TGTGCCAGCAGCGCAGGGACTAGCGGGACCGGGGAGCTGTTTTTT
CDR3: CASSAGTSGTGELFF

size: -
D: -
J: TRBJ2-7
V: TRBV28
DNA: TGTGCCAGCACGGCGGGGAGTGGTCGGGAGCAGTACTTC
CDR3: CASTAGSGREQYF

size: -
D: -
J: TRBJ2-3
V: TRBV7-2
DNA: TGTGCCAGCAGCTTAGTTCTAAACACAGATACGCAGTATTTT
CDR3: CASSLVLNTDTQYF

size: -
D: TRBD2
J: TRBJ2-3
V: TRBV15
DNA: TGTGCCACCAGCCTAGGGAGCGGGAGGGGTTCAGATACGCAGTATTTT
CDR3: CATSLGSGRGSDTQYF

size: -
D: -
J: TRBJ2-3
V: TRBV28
DNA: TGTGCCAGCAGTTTAAATCGAGCGGGTTATACAGATACGCAGTATTTT
CDR3: CASSLNRAGYTDTQYF